A single sample is the source of the 31 T cell receptor beta chains below, sequenced in a study of blood T cell repertoires in COVID-19. TCRdb keeps only in-frame clones here, not all; method: immunoSEQ multiplex PCR. The sample lists roughly 170,000 clones; approximately 86% were seen once. The specimen was PBMCs or T cells enriched from blood (not recorded which). All receptors derive from a man in his sixties who had recovered from COVID-19.

The CDR3: CAWSDGGTGYEQYF. CDR3 bases: TGTGCCTGGAGTGATGGGGGGACAGGCTACGAGCAGTACTTC. This chain connects TRBV30 to TRBJ2-7; 8 nucleotides agree with TRBD1. The trim removed 1 base at V and 3 bases at J, leaving 5 bases unmatched. CDR3 length: 14 amino acids. CDR1 is GTSNPN, CDR2 SVGIG, per germline (reference sequence).

The rearrangement links TRBV12-5 to TRBJ2-1; 8 nucleotides match TRBD2. CDR3 length: 18 residues. The germline V gene encodes CDR1 LGHNT and CDR2 FRNRAP. J was trimmed by 7 bases and V by 4 bases; bases with no gene match: 18. CDR3: CASGSPGGRNKEFNEQFF. The CDR3 region has the DNA TGTGCTAGTGGTTCCCCCGGCGGGAGGAACAAGGAGTTTAATGAGCAGTTCTTC.

This clone turned up a few times. The gene calls are TRBV7-2 and TRBJ1-6; D is uncertain. Germline loops: CDR1 SGHTA, CDR2 FQGNSA. The CDR3 is made up of 12 amino acids. Trimming stripped 4 bases from V and 7 bases from J, with 5 bases between. CDR3: CASSSLNSPLHF. The CDR3 DNA sequence: TGTGCCAGCAGCTCGTTAAATTCACCCCTCCACTTT.

Here the CDR3 DNA reads TGTGCCAGTAGTGCAACCCCGACAGGGACCACTGAAGCTTTCTTT. Amino acid sequence: CASSATPTGTTEAFF. The chain joins TRBV19 to TRBJ1-1, with 7 nucleotides matching TRBD1. CDR3 size: 15 residues. Germline V CDR1 and CDR2: LNHDA, SQIVND (reference sequence). The V gene end was trimmed by 5 bases and the J gene end by 4 bases; junction bases not matched to a gene: 10.

This clone came up many times. The rearrangement joins TRBV18 to TRBJ1-6; D may be TRBD1 (5 bases). Germline loops: CDR1 KGHSH, CDR2 LQKENI. V was clipped by 4 bases and J by 7 bases, with 5 bases between them. The CDR3 is 12 amino acids. The CDR3: CASSQGNSPLHF. The DNA for the CDR3 is TGTGCCAGCTCACAGGGGAATTCACCCCTCCACTTT. Filled out from reference TRBV18 and TRBJ1-6, the complete variable domain reads NAGVMQNPRHLVRRRGQEARLRCSPMKGHSHVYWYRQLPEEGLKFMVYLQKENIIDESGMPKERFSAEFPKEGPSILRIQQVVRGDSAAYFCASSQGNSPLHFGNGTRLTVT.

The V gene is TRBV11-2, the J gene TRBJ2-3; 10 bases line up with TRBD1. The V gene end was trimmed by 5 bases and the J gene end by 4 bases; junction bases not matched to a gene: 6. In germline, CDR1 is SGHAT, CDR2 FQNNGV. This CDR3 contains 15 residues. The CDR3 reads CASSVDRGGPDTQYF. The CDR3 bases are TGTGCCAGCAGCGTGGACAGGGGGGGGCCAGATACGCAGTATTTT.

The chain links TRBV3-1 (or the pseudogene TRBV3-2) to TRBJ1-4, with a weak D call TRBD1 (6 bases). V lost 4 bases, J lost 8 bases, and 11 bases lay in between. Per the germline V gene, CDR1 is LGHDT and CDR2 is YNNKEL (reference sequence). The CDR3 length is 13 residues. The CDR3 protein is CASSPRQEEKLFF. The CDR3, as DNA: TGTGCCAGCAGCCCAAGACAGGAGGAAAAACTGTTTTTT.

This chain links TRBV7-8 with TRBJ2-5; tentative D call: TRBD2 (5 bases). Deletions cut 2 bases from V and 4 bases from J, with 17 bases between. The CDR3 sequence is 16 residues long. Germline-derived CDR1 and CDR2 are SGHVS and FQNEAQ. In nucleotides, the CDR3 is TGTGCCAGCAGCTTATTTTTATTGGAGGTTGGAGAGACCCAGTACTTC. This translates into CASSLFLLEVGETQYF. Full variable domain (missing parts from reference TRBV7-8 and TRBJ2-5): GAGVSQSPRYKVAKRGQDVALRCDPISGHVSLFWYQQALGQGPEFLTYFQNEAQLDKSGLPSDRFFAERPEGSVSTLKIQRTQQEDSAVYLCASSLFLLEVGETQYFGPGTRLLVL.

V is TRBV11-2 and J is TRBJ1-2; D is perhaps TRBD1 (6 bases). Trimming stripped 5 bases from V and 8 bases from J, with 18 bases between. The length of the CDR3 is 14 residues. Germline V gives CDR1 SGHAT, CDR2 FQNNGV. The CDR3 DNA reads as TGTGCCAGCAGCGTTTATAACACAGGGAGCGGCTACACCTTC. Its translation is CASSVYNTGSGYTF.

The chain uses TRBV6-1 and TRBJ2-1; 7 bases agree with TRBD2. Trimming removed 0 bases from V and 0 bases from J; junction bases left unmatched: 5. The length of the CDR3 is 17 residues. CDR1 is MNHNS and CDR2 is SASEGT in the germline V gene. This CDR3 reads CASSEASQRGSYNEQFF. CDR3 bases: TGTGCCAGCAGTGAAGCTTCCCAGCGGGGCTCCTACAATGAGCAGTTCTTC.

This chain uses TRBV7-2 with TRBJ1-4; 8 positions agree with TRBD1. Germline V CDR1 and CDR2: SGHTA, FQGNSA. Losses at the gene ends were 1 base for V and 8 bases for J; bases not matched to a gene: 9. CDR3 size: 16 residues. CDR3: CASSLEYQGAGEKLFF. The CDR3, as DNA: TGTGCCAGCAGCTTAGAATATCAGGGGGCGGGAGAAAAACTGTTTTTT.

V and J are TRBV5-6 and TRBJ2-3, with D possibly TRBD2 on 6 matching bases. CDR1 and CDR2 from the germline V gene are SGHDT and YYEEEE. V shed 4 bases and J shed 2 bases, with 11 bases lying between them. The length of the CDR3 is 14 residues. The DNA of the CDR3 is TGTGCCAGCAGCACCGGGACTTCCACAGATACGCAGTATTTT. Its translation: CASSTGTSTDTQYF.

Note on this clone: The junction does not match germline at one end; this may be a read error. This CDR3 is CASSLAGGGSRDEQFF. The CDR3 nucleotides are TGTGCCAGCAGCCTAGCCGGTGGCGGGAGTCGGGATGAGCAGTTCTTC. This rearrangement joins TRBV7-2 to TRBJ2-1; 7 bases align to TRBD2. The CDR3 loop spans 16 amino acids. Germline assignment: CDR1 SGHTA and CDR2 FQGNSA. The variable domain in full, completed from reference TRBV7-2 and TRBJ2-1, reads GAGVSQSPSNKVTEKGKDVELRCDPISGHTALYWYRQSLGQGLEFLIYFQGNSAPDKSGLPSDRFSAERTGGSVSTLTIQRTQQEDSAVYLCASSLAGGGSRDEQFFGPGTRLTVL.

This rearrangement joins TRBV28 to TRBJ1-5, with D maybe TRBD1 (5 bases). Trimming removed 5 bases from V and 3 bases from J, with 5 bases in between. Germline CDR1 MDHEN, CDR2 SYDVKM. The CDR3 has 12 amino acids. This CDR3 reads CASSGANQPQHF. The CDR3 DNA sequence: TGTGCCAGCAGTGGGGCCAATCAGCCCCAGCATTTT.

CDR3 region: CASSSNNEQFF. The CDR3 region has the DNA TGTGCCAGTAGTTCTAACAATGAGCAGTTCTTC. V is TRBV19 and J is TRBJ2-1; D is ambiguous. Trimming stripped 5 bases from V and 5 bases from J, with 4 bases between. The length of the CDR3 is 11 residues. Germline CDR1 reads LNHDA; CDR2 reads SQIVND (reference sequence).

This sequence joins TRBV25-1 and TRBJ2-3; D gene unclear. V was pared by 8 bases and J by 2 bases, with 11 bases between. CDR3 size: 13 residues. Germline V gene lookup returns CDR1 MGHDK and CDR2 SYGVNS. The CDR3 bases are TGTGCCAGCGGAGACCACCTCACAGATACGCAGTATTTT. Its translation is CASGDHLTDTQYF.

The chain has TRBV5-4 and TRBJ2-3; perhaps TRBD2 as D (5 bases). V lost 6 bases and J lost 7, with 21 bases in between. Germline CDR1 reads SGHNT; CDR2 reads YYREEE (reference sequence). The CDR3 has 15 amino acids. The CDR3 sequence is CASTPRTSTTNTQYF. The CDR3 DNA is TGTGCCAGCACCCCGCGGACTTCCACCACTAATACGCAGTATTTT.

The V call is TRBV5-1, the J call TRBJ2-7; D gene uncertain. The V gene's germline CDR1 is SGHRS and CDR2 YFSETQ. Trimming cost V 1 base and J 0 bases, with 11 bases left between them. The CDR3 has 15 amino acids. CDR3 loop: CASSLMPRSSYEQYF. CDR3 DNA sequence: TGCGCCAGCAGCTTGATGCCGAGGAGCTCCTACGAGCAGTACTTC.

CDR3 region: CASNRRGRKGYEQYF. The CDR3, as DNA: TGTGCCAGCAACCGACGGGGGAGGAAGGGCTACGAGCAGTACTTC. The gene calls are TRBV28 and TRBJ2-7, with D tentatively TRBD2 (6 bases). The germline gives CDR1 MDHEN, CDR2 SYDVKM. This CDR3 spans 15 amino acids. The V gene lost 7 bases and the J gene lost 3 bases, with 19 bases spanning the gap. Full variable domain (outside the CDR3, taken from reference TRBV28 and TRBJ2-7): DVKVTQSSRYLVKRTGEKVFLECVQDMDHENMFWYRQDPGLGLRLIYFSYDVKMKEKGDIPEGYSVSREKKERFSLILESASTNQTSMYLCASNRRGRKGYEQYFGPGTRLTVT.

The rearrangement uses TRBV3-1 (or the pseudogene TRBV3-2) and TRBJ2-1; D not resolved. The germline V gene has CDR1 LGHDT and CDR2 YNNKEL (reference sequence). The CDR3 has 15 residues. Between the trimmed V and J ends, which lost 4 bases and 0 bases, there was a span of 10 bases. CDR3 sequence: CASSPLRSSYNEQFF. The CDR3 DNA reads as TGTGCCAGCAGCCCACTACGGAGCTCCTACAATGAGCAGTTCTTC.

This clone came up a few times. This chain connects TRBV6-5 to TRBJ1-6; possible D gene TRBD1, 5 bases. Trimming took 0 bases from V and 7 from J, leaving 10 bases between them. Germline CDR1 is MNHEY and CDR2 is SVGAGI. The CDR3 is made up of 15 amino acids. This CDR3 is CASSYSGARNSPLHF. CDR3 DNA: TGTGCCAGCAGTTACTCAGGGGCCAGAAATTCACCCCTCCACTTT.

The chain employs TRBV14 and TRBJ2-2, with D perhaps matching TRBD2 (6 bases). V shed 4 bases and J shed 3 bases, with 21 bases lying between them. The CDR3 has 18 amino acids. Germline lookup yields CDR1 SGHDN and CDR2 FVKESK. The CDR3 DNA reads as TGTGCCAGCAGCCCCAGGTCGTGGGGAGGAGAGGACACCGGGGAGCTGTTTTTT. It yields the protein CASSPRSWGGEDTGELFF.

The J gene is TRBJ2-1, the V gene TRBV5-1; D remains unclear. From germline, CDR1 is SGHRS and CDR2 YFSETQ. This CDR3 spans 15 amino acids. Trimming took 5 bases from V and 5 from J, leaving 17 bases between them. This CDR3 is CASRPWAGENNEQFF. CDR3 DNA sequence: TGCGCCAGCAGACCCTGGGCCGGCGAAAACAATGAGCAGTTCTTC. The full variable domain, rest sourced from reference TRBV5-1 and TRBJ2-1, is KAGVTQTPRYLIKTRGQQVTLSCSPISGHRSVSWYQQTPGQGLQFLFEYFSETQRNKGNFPGRFSGRQFSNSRSEMNVSTLELGDSALYLCASRPWAGENNEQFFGPGTRLTVL.

The gene calls are TRBV15 and TRBJ2-1, with TRBD1 matching 7 bases. Germline V gene lookup returns CDR1 LNHNV and CDR2 YYDKDF (reference sequence). J lost 8 bases, V lost 5 bases, and 9 bases had no gene match. The CDR3 has 14 residues. The CDR3 loop reads CATSGPTGNHEQFF. As DNA, the CDR3 is TGTGCCACCAGCGGACCGACAGGGAACCATGAGCAGTTCTTC. Together with reference TRBV15 and TRBJ2-1, the CDR3 gives the full variable domain: DAMVIQNPRYQVTQFGKPVTLSCSQTLNHNVMYWYQQKSSQAPKLLFHYYDKDFNNEADTPDNFQSRRPNTSFCFLDIRSPGLGDTAMYLCATSGPTGNHEQFFGPGTRLTVL.

The chain uses TRBV3-1 (or the pseudogene TRBV3-2) and TRBJ2-3; D gene uncertain. From germline, CDR1 is LGHDT and CDR2 YNNKEL (reference sequence). This CDR3 comprises 12 residues. Deletions cut 5 bases from V and 7 bases from J, with 10 bases between. The CDR3 nucleotides are TGTGCCAGCAGCGAGTTCTCAAATACGCAGTATTTT. It yields the protein CASSEFSNTQYF.

This chain links TRBV28 with TRBJ2-2; D may be TRBD2 (6 bases). CDR1 and CDR2 from the germline V gene are MDHEN and SYDVKM. V gave up 2 bases and J gave up 6 bases, with 13 bases separating them. This CDR3 is built from 15 residues. The chain's CDR3 is CASSLGTLGAGELFF. CDR3 coding DNA: TGTGCCAGCAGTTTAGGGACTTTAGGGGCCGGGGAGCTGTTTTTT.

This sequence joins TRBV5-4 and TRBJ2-1; 9 bases match TRBD1. The CDR3 covers 16 residues. V lost 3 bases to trimming and J lost 8 bases; unmatched junction nucleotides: 12. From germline, CDR1 is SGHNT and CDR2 YYREEE (reference sequence). The CDR3 loop is CASSSKIGQGYDEQFF. The CDR3 DNA is TGTGCCAGCAGCTCTAAAATCGGACAGGGGTACGATGAGCAGTTCTTC.

The rearrangement links TRBV11-3 to TRBJ2-1, with 14 positions matching TRBD2. Unmatched junction bases numbered 3, after V lost 1 base and J lost 7 bases. The CDR3 contains 16 residues. Germline values: CDR1 SGHNT, CDR2 YENEEA. Here the CDR3 reads CASSLGTSGRHNEQFF. The CDR3, as DNA: TGTGCCAGCAGCTTAGGGACTAGCGGGAGGCATAATGAGCAGTTCTTC.

V gene TRBV6-5 combines with J gene TRBJ2-1; 8 nucleotides agree with TRBD1. J lost 6 bases, V lost 5 bases, and 6 bases had no gene match. The CDR3 is 14 residues long. The V gene's germline CDR1 is MNHEY and CDR2 SVGAGI. The CDR3 region has the DNA TGTGCCAGCAGTCCGGGACAGGCTTTCAATGAGCAGTTCTTC. This gives the protein CASSPGQAFNEQFF.

The V gene is TRBV5-5, the J gene TRBJ2-7; TRBD2 aligns across 9 bases. V lost 4 bases, J lost 6 bases, and 8 bases stayed unmatched. This CDR3 has 14 amino acids. Germline V gene lookup returns CDR1 SGHKS and CDR2 YYEKEE (reference sequence). CDR3 residues: CASSGGLAGSEQYF. In nucleotides, the CDR3 is TGTGCCAGCAGCGGGGGGCTAGCGGGAAGCGAGCAGTACTTC. Variable domain in full (rest from reference TRBV5-5 and TRBJ2-7): DAGVTQSPTHLIKTRGQQVTLRCSPISGHKSVSWYQQVLGQGPQFIFQYYEKEERGRGNFPDRFSARQFPNYSSELNVNALLLGDSALYLCASSGGLAGSEQYFGPGTRLTVT.

This clone was detected only a few times. The gene calls are TRBV12-3 or TRBV12-4 and TRBJ2-5; 7 positions agree with TRBD2. There are 13 residues in the CDR3. J lost 3 bases, V lost 8 bases, and 6 bases had no gene match. The CDR3: CASGGVVKETQYF. CDR3 coding DNA: TGTGCCAGCGGGGGGGTCGTAAAAGAGACCCAGTACTTC.